What follows is one TCR beta chain and its context. Its antigen is unknown. Base quality data are lacking; no much larger clone is found one base away. Taken from cysteine to phenylalanine, the CDR3 has 15 residues. The kept DNA is CDR3 alone, 45 bases in frame from the first base. Trimming leaves V shorter by 1 base and J shorter by 5 bases, with the junction holding 4 bases beyond the gene matches. CDR1 and CDR2 are drawn from the germline V gene: SGHVS, FNYEAQ. The data stem from a study of tumor-infiltrating T cells and Merkel cell polyomavirus (dated 2017 in TCRdb). The study in broad terms: In Merkel cell carcinoma patients, the study examined CD8+ T cells specific for the Merkel cell polyomavirus KLL epitope. Disease stage at presentation varied among the patients, and patient follow-up lasted a median of around 2.7 years, ranging from 1.1 to 6.0 years. Most whole-tumor samples were approximately 24-micron curls cut from formalin-fixed, paraffin-embedded tissue blocks. Patient treatments varied, were not standardized, and included chemotherapy, radiation and immunotherapies. Across the study, one tumor sample was a frozen nodal tumor digest and one was a flash-frozen core biopsy of a metastasis. In about 14 samples, KLL-tetramer-sorted cells taken from blood or tumor-infiltrating lymphocytes underwent TRB sequencing, as did about eleven matched whole-tumor samples. Study-wide conclusions, independent of this receptor: Significantly improved MCC-specific survival was associated with a higher intratumoral fraction of KLL-specific T cells (about 1.7-18% versus about 0-0.15%). The small sample size of the study (n ≈ 12 patients) is a limitation. KLL-specific TRB repertoires proved diverse and largely private: among more than 350 unique sequences, only one clonotype was public, and two patients shared that clonotype. Only a single viral epitope was studied, so T cells against other Merkel cell polyomavirus epitopes were not captured. A significant MCC-specific survival advantage (P = 0.0051) was associated with a greater number of unique KLL-specific clonotypes in tumors (5-108 vs 0-3).

The library came from the immunoSEQ multiplex PCR assay. Adaptive Biotechnologies (Seattle, WA) carried out genomic DNA extraction, TRB sequencing and normalization. From the authors' description of their analysis: Clonality was computed as one minus Shannon entropy of productive TRB sequences normalized by log2 of unique productive sequences. To identify KLL-specific clonotypes in tumors, TCRbeta CDR3 amino acid sequences were matched against the sequences from the tetramer-sorted sample of each patient. Sourced from immuneACCESS, this table was stored by TCRdb with only in-frame sequences that have V and J called. A share of the clones is absent; for the studies checked, an unresolved V gene accounts for under half, and the remainder has no known explanation. From that table come the V and J calls and clone size; the DNA was used to work out D and trimming. Recorded for this sample are 20,000 to 30,000 clones; about 90% of them occurred a single time. Of the sample, 2.5% to 3.5% falls within the top ten clones.

Robust positive staining for Merkel cell polyomavirus Large T antigen was observed by immunohistochemistry in the tumors of all patients. About a dozen Merkel cell carcinoma patients were included, each with robust KLL-tetramer+ populations (above 0.04% of CD8+ T cells) in blood and/or cultured TIL. All patients were identified as Caucasian, and a median age of roughly 65 years (range roughly 45 to 85 years) was recorded. Lymph node tumors were analyzed for patients with unknown primaries who presented with nodal disease, or when there was not enough primary tissue. Sequencing input: lymph node tissue. The chain links TRBV7-6 with TRBJ2-3, with 9 middle bases fitting TRBD2. The TCR comes from a man aged 50 to 60 with Merkel cell carcinoma. The encoded CDR3 is CASSLGGGALDTQYF. The sequenced DNA: TGTGCCAGCAGCTTAGGCGGGGGGGCCTTAGATACGCAGTATTTT.